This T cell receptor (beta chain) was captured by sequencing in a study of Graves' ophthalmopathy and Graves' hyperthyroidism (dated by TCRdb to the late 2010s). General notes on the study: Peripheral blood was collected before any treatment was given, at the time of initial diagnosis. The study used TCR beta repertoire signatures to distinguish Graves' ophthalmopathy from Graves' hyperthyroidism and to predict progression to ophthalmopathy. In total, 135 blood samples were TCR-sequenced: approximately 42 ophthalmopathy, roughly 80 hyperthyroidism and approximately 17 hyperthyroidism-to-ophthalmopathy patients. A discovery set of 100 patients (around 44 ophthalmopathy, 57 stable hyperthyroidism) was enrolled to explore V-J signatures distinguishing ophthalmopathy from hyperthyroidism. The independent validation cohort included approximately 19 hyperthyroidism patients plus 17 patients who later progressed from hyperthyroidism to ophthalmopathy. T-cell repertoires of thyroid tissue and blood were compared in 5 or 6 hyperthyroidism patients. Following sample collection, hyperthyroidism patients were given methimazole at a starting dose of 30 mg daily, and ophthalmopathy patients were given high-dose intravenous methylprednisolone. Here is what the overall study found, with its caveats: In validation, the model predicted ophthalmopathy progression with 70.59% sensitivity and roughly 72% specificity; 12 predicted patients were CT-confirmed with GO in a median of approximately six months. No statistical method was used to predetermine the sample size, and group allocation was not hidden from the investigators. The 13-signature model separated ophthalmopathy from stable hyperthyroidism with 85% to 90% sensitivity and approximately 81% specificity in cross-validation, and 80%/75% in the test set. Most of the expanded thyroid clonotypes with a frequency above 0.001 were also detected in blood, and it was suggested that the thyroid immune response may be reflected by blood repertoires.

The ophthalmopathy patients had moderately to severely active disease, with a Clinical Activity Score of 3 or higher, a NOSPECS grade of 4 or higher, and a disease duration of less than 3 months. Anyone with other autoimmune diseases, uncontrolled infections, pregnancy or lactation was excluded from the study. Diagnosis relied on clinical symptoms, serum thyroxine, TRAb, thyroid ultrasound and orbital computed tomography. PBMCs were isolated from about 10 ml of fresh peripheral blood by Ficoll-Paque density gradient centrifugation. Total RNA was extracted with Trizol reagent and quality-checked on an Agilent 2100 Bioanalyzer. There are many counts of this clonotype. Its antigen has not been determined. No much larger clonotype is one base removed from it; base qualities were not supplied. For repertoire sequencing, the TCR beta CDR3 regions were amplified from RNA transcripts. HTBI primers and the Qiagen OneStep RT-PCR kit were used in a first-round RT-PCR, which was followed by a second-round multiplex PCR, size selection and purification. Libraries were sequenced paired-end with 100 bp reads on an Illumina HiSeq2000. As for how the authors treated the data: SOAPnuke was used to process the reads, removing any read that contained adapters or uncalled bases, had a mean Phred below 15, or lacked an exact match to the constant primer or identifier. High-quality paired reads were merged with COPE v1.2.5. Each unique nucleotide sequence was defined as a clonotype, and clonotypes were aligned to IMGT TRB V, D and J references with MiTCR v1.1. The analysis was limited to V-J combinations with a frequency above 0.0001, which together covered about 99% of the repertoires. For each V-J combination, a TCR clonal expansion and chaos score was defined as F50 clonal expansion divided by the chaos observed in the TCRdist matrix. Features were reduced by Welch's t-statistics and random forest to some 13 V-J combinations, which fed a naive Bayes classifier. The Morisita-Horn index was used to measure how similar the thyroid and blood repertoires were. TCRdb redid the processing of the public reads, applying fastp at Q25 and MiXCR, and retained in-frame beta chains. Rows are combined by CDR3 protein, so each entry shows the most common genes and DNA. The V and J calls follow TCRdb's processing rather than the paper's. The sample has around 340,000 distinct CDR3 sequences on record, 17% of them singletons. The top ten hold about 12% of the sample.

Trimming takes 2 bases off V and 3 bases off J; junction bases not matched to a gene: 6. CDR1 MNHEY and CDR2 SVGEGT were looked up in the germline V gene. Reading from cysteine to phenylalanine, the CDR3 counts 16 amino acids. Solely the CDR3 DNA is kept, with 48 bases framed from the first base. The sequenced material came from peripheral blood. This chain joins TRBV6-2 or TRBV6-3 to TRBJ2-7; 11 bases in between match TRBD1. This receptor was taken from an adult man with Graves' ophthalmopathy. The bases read TGTGCCAGCAGTTACCGAACCGGGACAGGGGGCTACGAGCAGTACTTC. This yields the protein CASSYRTGTGGYEQYF.